The sequence of this TCR beta chain was determined in a study of cytomegalovirus exposure and HLA in healthy donors. Deletions cut 3 bases from V and 2 bases from J, with 9 bases between. Germline loops: CDR1 LNHDA, CDR2 SQIVND (reference sequence). This CDR3 spans 14 amino acids. As regards this clone: The antigen remains undetermined.

Researchers ran the PCR with 60 Vbeta and 13 Jbeta primers. Sequencing used immunoSEQ multiplex PCR; TCRdb keeps in-frame clones, though not all of them. The top ten hold 1.4% to 1.5% of the sample, which has 150,000 to 200,000 clones, just over 75% seen once. Findings and caveats of the study: Cytomegalovirus-associated status was assigned to some 160 TCR beta chains. TCR beta sequences reportedly predicted most subjects' HLA-A and HLA-B alleles accurately.

The receptor's source is a woman aged 25 to 45 in good health and CMV-seropositive. The sequencing sample was made of PBMCs. The chain links TRBV19 to TRBJ2-3, with D maybe TRBD1 (5 bases). CDR3 sequence reads: CASSITRDTDTQYF. The CDR3 region has the DNA TGTGCCAGTAGTATTACCAGGGACACAGATACGCAGTATTTT. The whole variable domain, remainder taken from reference TRBV19 and TRBJ2-3, is DGGITQSPKYLFRKEGQNVTLSCEQNLNHDAMYWYRQDPGQGLRLIYYSQIVNDFQKGDIAEGYSVSREKKESFPLTVTSAQKNPTAFYLCASSITRDTDTQYFGPGTRLTVL.